This is a list of T cell receptor beta chains from one sample in a study of blood T cell repertoires in COVID-19. Assay used: immunoSEQ multiplex PCR; TCRdb lists only in-frame clones, some missing. The table shows approximately 180,000 clones, with around 80% occurring only once. The sample taken for sequencing was PBMCs or T cells enriched from blood (not recorded which). Source of these receptors: a woman between 45 and 65 years old with acute COVID-19. Both conserved end residues are part of each CDR3. The order of the fields is D gene, V gene, clone size, J gene, CDR3 DNA, CDR3 protein. A D gene is named only where the DNA matches it firmly. Clone sizes are given selectively: once, few, many, or a class where the clone is expanded.

D: -
V: TRBV5-8
size: few
J: TRBJ2-5
DNA: TGTGCCAGCAGAACAGGAGGGGAGACCCAGTACTTC
CDR3: CASRTGGETQYF

D: TRBD1
V: TRBV18
size: few
J: TRBJ1-6
DNA: TGTGCCAGCTCACCCGGACAGGGGGATAATTCACCCCTCCACTTT
CDR3: CASSPGQGDNSPLHF

D: -
V: TRBV11-2
size: -
J: TRBJ2-5
DNA: TGTGCCAGCCGCGAGGGGGACCAAGAGACCCAGTACTTC
CDR3: CASREGDQETQYF

D: -
V: TRBV27
size: -
J: TRBJ1-2
DNA: TGTGCCAGCATGGAATTATGGGGGCAAGGCTACACCTTC
CDR3: CASMELWGQGYTF

D: TRBD1
V: TRBV18
size: -
J: TRBJ1-4
DNA: TGTGCCAGCTCACCCCAGACAGGGAAGAATGAAAAACTGTTTTTT
CDR3: CASSPQTGKNEKLFF

D: TRBD2
V: TRBV29-1
size: few
J: TRBJ2-1
DNA: TGCAGCGTCCGGACTAGCGGGGGGGCCTCGGGTGAGCAGTTCTTC
CDR3: CSVRTSGGASGEQFF

D: -
V: TRBV7-2
size: once
J: TRBJ2-1
DNA: TGTGCCAGCAGCCTAATGGGGAGCGGCCTGGGGTTCTTC
CDR3: CASSLMGSGLGFF

D: -
V: TRBV19
size: -
J: TRBJ1-2
DNA: TGTGCCAGTAGTACCAGACAGCCCGTGGGCTACACCTTC
CDR3: CASSTRQPVGYTF

D: -
V: TRBV7-2
size: -
J: TRBJ1-2
DNA: TGTGCCAGCAGCTCCCCAGGCCAGGGGAACTATGGCTACACCTTC
CDR3: CASSSPGQGNYGYTF

D: -
V: TRBV2
size: -
J: TRBJ2-2
DNA: TGTGCCCCCGGACTTCACACCGGGGAGCTGTTTTTT
CDR3: CAPGLHTGELFF

D: -
V: TRBV30
size: -
J: TRBJ2-3
DNA: TGTGCCTGGAGTGCGGGGGGAAGGGGGAGCACAGATACGCAGTATTTT
CDR3: CAWSAGGRGSTDTQYF

D: TRBD1
V: TRBV4-3
size: -
J: TRBJ1-3
DNA: TGCGCCAGCAGCCAAATCGGTGGCAGGGGGTCTGTATCTGGAAACACCATATATTTT
CDR3: CASSQIGGRGSVSGNTIYF

D: TRBD1
V: TRBV12-5
size: once
J: TRBJ1-2
DNA: TGTGCTAGTGGTTTACCCCTGGACAGGGGTGTATCGTATGGCTACACCTTC
CDR3: CASGLPLDRGVSYGYTF

D: TRBD1
V: TRBV6-1
size: -
J: TRBJ1-1
DNA: TGTGCCAGCAGTGAAGGTCAACCGACAGGGATGAACACTGAAGCTTTCTTT
CDR3: CASSEGQPTGMNTEAFF

D: TRBD1
V: TRBV6-5
size: few
J: TRBJ1-2
DNA: TGTGCCAGCAGTCTAACAACAGGGGGCGGCTACACCTTC
CDR3: CASSLTTGGGYTF

D: TRBD2
V: TRBV11-2
size: -
J: TRBJ2-1
DNA: TGTGCCAGCAGCTCGCTCGGGGGGAGCTCCTACAATGAGCAGTTCTTC
CDR3: CASSSLGGSSYNEQFF

D: -
V: TRBV7-2
size: few
J: TRBJ1-5
DNA: TGTGCCAGCAGACCGCCAGGGTCCGGCAATCAGCCCCAGCATTTT
CDR3: CASRPPGSGNQPQHF

D: -
V: TRBV28
size: once
J: TRBJ2-2
DNA: TGTGCCAGCAGTCCGGCAGGGGTCCGTTCCGGGGAGCTGTTTTTT
CDR3: CASSPAGVRSGELFF